This TCR beta chain derives from a study of T cell repertoires in cytomegalovirus infection. Background on the study: It can be stated that public TCR beta signatures indicated CMV infection as well as a matching HLA type.

TCRdb re-called the reads through MiXCR, storing one row per CDR3 protein. The sample contains some 320,000 distinct CDR3 sequences, more than 8% of which appear only once. The CDR3 has 18 amino acids. V was trimmed by 4 bases and J by 0 bases, leaving 20 bases between them. Overall study findings and caveats: Cumulative frequency (of public TCR beta family members) identified carriers of CMV plus the relevant HLA. The response measured ex vivo was dominated by TCR beta clonotypes (HLA-C-restricted and CMV-specific).

Only a few counts were recorded for this clonotype. The antigen is unknown. Sequences were obtained from PBMCs. The chain is built from TRBV5-3 and TRBJ2-1; D is unclear. TRBV5-3 is an open reading frame whose function is uncertain. The TCR originated in a human donor in good health (CMV status not recorded). Some clones in this sample may be carry-over from other donors' samples. DNA of the CDR3: TGTGCCAGAAGCCCGGGTGGGTGCGCAAACAGCTCCTACAATGAGCAGTTCTTC. It yields the protein CARSPGGCANSSYNEQFF.